The sequence of this TCR beta chain was determined in a study of T-cell memory formation after mild COVID-19. Notes on the study in general: Nothing confirmed that second-wave clones peaking on day 37 were specific for SARS-CoV-2. Some clones that responded were present in memory (sampled pre-infection), which suggests cross-reactive memory joined.

5'RACE primed at constant segments yielded TCR alpha and TCR beta cDNA libraries bearing sample barcodes and UMIs. One entry per CDR3 protein results from TCRdb running MiXCR on the 5' RACE reads. The sample includes some 320,000 distinct CDR3 sequences, over 11% of them seen just once. Trimming took 0 bases from V and 6 from J, leaving 10 bases between them. The germline CDR1 and CDR2 sequences are SGHRS and YFSETQ. The CDR3 runs 14 residues. On this clonotype: The antigen remains unidentified.

The specimen was PBMCs or a T cell subset sorted from them (not recorded which). The receptor was derived from a young man who had mild COVID-19 (a few samples of this study predate the infection). Cell type and time point are not known. V is TRBV5-1 and J is TRBJ2-1; TRBD2 might be the D (5 bases). The CDR3: CASSLEGGLNEQFF. The CDR3, as DNA: TGCGCCAGCAGCTTGGAGGGCGGGCTCAATGAGCAGTTCTTC.